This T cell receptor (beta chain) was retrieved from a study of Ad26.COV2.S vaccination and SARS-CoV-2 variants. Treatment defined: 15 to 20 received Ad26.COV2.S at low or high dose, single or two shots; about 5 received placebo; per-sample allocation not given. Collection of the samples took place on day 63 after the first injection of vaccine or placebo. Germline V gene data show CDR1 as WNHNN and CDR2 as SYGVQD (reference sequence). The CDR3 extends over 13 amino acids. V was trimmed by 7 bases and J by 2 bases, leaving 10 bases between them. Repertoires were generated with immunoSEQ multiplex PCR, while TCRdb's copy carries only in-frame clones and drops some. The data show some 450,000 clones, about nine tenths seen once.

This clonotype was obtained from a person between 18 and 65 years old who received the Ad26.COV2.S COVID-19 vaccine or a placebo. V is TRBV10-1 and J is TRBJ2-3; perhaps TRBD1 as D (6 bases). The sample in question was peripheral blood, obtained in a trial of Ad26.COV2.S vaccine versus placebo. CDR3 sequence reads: CASTGEITDTQYF. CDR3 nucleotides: TGCGCCAGCACAGGGGAAATCACAGATACGCAGTATTTT.